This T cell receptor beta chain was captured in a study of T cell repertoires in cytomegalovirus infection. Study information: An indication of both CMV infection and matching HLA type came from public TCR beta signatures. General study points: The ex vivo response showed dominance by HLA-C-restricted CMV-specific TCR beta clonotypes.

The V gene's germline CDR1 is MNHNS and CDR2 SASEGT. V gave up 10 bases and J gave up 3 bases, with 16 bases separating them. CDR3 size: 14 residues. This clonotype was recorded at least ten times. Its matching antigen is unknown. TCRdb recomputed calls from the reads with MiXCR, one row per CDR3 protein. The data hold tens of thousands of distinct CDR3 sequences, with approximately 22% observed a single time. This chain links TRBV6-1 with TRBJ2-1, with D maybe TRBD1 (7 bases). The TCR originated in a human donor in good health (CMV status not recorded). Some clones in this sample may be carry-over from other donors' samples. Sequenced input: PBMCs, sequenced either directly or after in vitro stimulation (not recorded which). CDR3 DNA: TGTGCCACAATGAGTCAGGGGGGCTACAATGAGCAGTTCTTC. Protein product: CATMSQGGYNEQFF.